The 31 T cell receptor beta chains below come from one sample, sequenced in a study of shared T cell receptors in the human thymus. The table came from immunoSEQ multiplex PCR; TCRdb's copy has only in-frame clones and leaves some out. The sample carries 630,000 or so clones, around 87% recorded once. This same sample was also taken into another study, of human thymus T cells.

The specimen was thymocytes. The receptors come from a boy under two years old with a congenital heart defect.

The chain uses TRBV27 and TRBJ1-3, with 7 bases identical to TRBD1. The CDR3 consists of 14 residues. Germline V CDR1 and CDR2: MNHEY, SMNVEV (reference sequence). Trimming at V came to 2 bases and at J to 4 bases, leaving 2 bases not matched to a gene. The CDR3 protein is CASSLTGVGNTIYF. In DNA form, the CDR3 reads TGTGCCAGCAGTTTAACAGGGGTGGGAAACACCATATATTTT.

This sequence joins TRBV28 and TRBJ1-5; TRBD1 aligns across 8 bases. The J segment lost 6 bases and the V segment lost 5 bases, leaving 9 bases of the junction unmatched. Germline CDR1 MDHEN, CDR2 SYDVKM. CDR3 length: 15 amino acids. The CDR3 loop is CASSPPPGGSQPQHF. In nucleotides, the CDR3 is TGTGCCAGCAGTCCACCCCCAGGGGGCTCTCAGCCCCAGCATTTT. Combining the CDR3 with reference TRBV28 and TRBJ1-5 gives the whole variable domain DVKVTQSSRYLVKRTGEKVFLECVQDMDHENMFWYRQDPGLGLRLIYFSYDVKMKEKGDIPEGYSVSREKKERFSLILESASTNQTSMYLCASSPPPGGSQPQHFGDGTRLSIL.

CDR3 loop: CASRGDRAYNSPLHF. CDR3 coding DNA: TGTGCCAGCAGGGGAGACAGGGCCTATAATTCACCCCTCCACTTT. The rearrangement uses TRBV6-1 and TRBJ1-6, with 7 nucleotides matching TRBD1. The germline V gene encodes CDR1 MNHNS and CDR2 SASEGT. V was clipped by 6 bases and J by 2 bases; unmatched bases: 4. The CDR3 is 15 residues long.

V gene TRBV5-1 combines with J gene TRBJ2-1; 10 bases are a match to TRBD2. This CDR3 has 15 amino acids. V lost 5 bases to trimming and J lost 5 bases; unmatched junction nucleotides: 7. Per germline, CDR1 SGHRS and CDR2 YFSETQ. In DNA form, the CDR3 reads TGCGCCAGCAGTTACGGACTAGCGGAGAACAATGAGCAGTTCTTC. This translates into CASSYGLAENNEQFF.

The chain links TRBV11-3 to TRBJ2-7, with D possibly TRBD1 on 6 matching bases. V gave up 3 bases and J gave up 3 bases, with 9 bases separating them. Germline lookup yields CDR1 SGHNT and CDR2 YENEEA. This CDR3 contains 13 residues. CDR3 loop: CASSFGGSYEQYF. For the CDR3, the DNA is TGTGCCAGCAGCTTTGGGGGCAGCTACGAGCAGTACTTC.

Note on this clone: The junction differs from germline at one of its ends, possibly a read error. This chain joins TRBV2 and TRBJ2-7, with 16 bases lining up with TRBD2. Germline CDR1 and CDR2: SNHLY and FYNNEI. The CDR3 sequence is 12 residues long. The CDR3 DNA is TGTGCCAGCACGCCGGGACTAGCGGGAGGGAGGTTC. Residues: CASTPGLAGGRF.

The CDR3 bases are TGTGCCAGCAGGCTCCGACTAGCGGGGGGGCTCTACGAGCAGTACTTC. It translates to CASRLRLAGGLYEQYF. This chain connects TRBV28 to TRBJ2-7, with 14 positions matching TRBD2. Germline V gene lookup returns CDR1 MDHEN and CDR2 SYDVKM. The CDR3 runs to 16 residues. J was trimmed by 3 bases and V by 6 bases; bases with no gene match: 7.

The chain couples TRBV5-1 to TRBJ1-1; 8 bases match TRBD1. This CDR3 comprises 19 residues. V shed 0 bases and J 1 base; nucleotides not matched to a gene: 14. Germline V gene lookup returns CDR1 SGHRS and CDR2 YFSETQ. The CDR3 nucleotides read TGCGCCAGCAGCTTGGAAGGGCTTCGGCAGGGGGCGTGGAACACTGAAGCTTTCTTT. This sequence encodes CASSLEGLRQGAWNTEAFF.

V gene TRBV7-2 combines with J gene TRBJ2-2; TRBD2 agrees at 7 bases. Germline CDR1 is SGHTA and CDR2 is FQGNSA. Trimming at V came to 4 bases and at J to 6 bases, leaving 17 bases not matched to a gene. The CDR3 loop spans 18 amino acids. DNA of the CDR3: TGTGCCAGCAGCTCCCTCGCGTTTGGGACTAACGTGTCCGGGGAGCTGTTTTTT. It yields the protein CASSSLAFGTNVSGELFF.

J is TRBJ2-1 and V is TRBV4-1; TRBD2 matches 15 bases. The trim removed 0 bases at V and 6 bases at J, leaving 6 bases unmatched. Looked up from germline, CDR1 is MGHRA and CDR2 is YSYEKL. CDR3 length equals 18 residues. The CDR3 loop is CASSQEGLAGGRSNEQFF. CDR3 DNA sequence: TGCGCCAGCAGCCAAGAGGGACTAGCGGGAGGAAGGTCCAATGAGCAGTTCTTC.

This sequence joins TRBV6-1 and TRBJ1-1, with 9 bases matching TRBD1. CDR1 and CDR2 (germline): MNHNS, SASEGT. The CDR3 has 15 residues. V was pared by 6 bases and J by 5 bases, with 10 bases of the junction left unmatched. The CDR3 nucleotides read TGTGCCAGCAGACGACAGGGGGAGGGAGGAACTGAAGCTTTCTTT. Protein: CASRRQGEGGTEAFF.

The chain has TRBV18 and TRBJ1-1; D not certain. Germline values: CDR1 KGHSH, CDR2 LQKENI. The CDR3 spans 15 residues. V lost 2 bases, J lost 1 base, and 11 bases lay in between. The CDR3 DNA follows: TGTGCCAGCTCACCAACTAGCAGCTGGAACACTGAAGCTTTCTTT. Its protein is CASSPTSSWNTEAFF.

Regarding this clone: The sample contains more than one DNA sequence encoding this CDR3. J is TRBJ2-7 and V is TRBV20-1; D not resolved. V gave up 3 bases and J gave up 7 bases, with 7 bases separating them. In germline, CDR1 is DFQATT, CDR2 SNEGSKA (reference sequence). CDR3 length: 10 residues. CDR3 coding DNA: TGCAGTGCTAGGGAGTCAGAGCAGTACTTC. It is translated as CSARESEQYF.

The V gene is TRBV4-3, the J gene TRBJ1-2; 11 positions match TRBD1. V lost 2 bases and J lost 3; bases outside the gene matches: 14. The CDR3 totals 19 residues. CDR1 and CDR2 (germline): LGHNA, YSLEER. CDR3 coding DNA: TGCGCCAGCAGCCAACCCCCTGTTTGGGACAGGGGGTCCTACTATGGCTACACCTTC. Translating gives CASSQPPVWDRGSYYGYTF.

The V and J genes are TRBV6-5 and TRBJ1-1; 8 bases fit TRBD1. The CDR3 is 14 residues long. The V and J ends lost 10 bases and 0 bases, in that order; junction bases with no gene match: 7. Germline CDR1 MNHEY, CDR2 SVGAGI. The CDR3 coding sequence is TGTGCCACCTCAGGGGGCGAAGTGAACACTGAAGCTTTCTTT. Translation gives CATSGGEVNTEAFF.

The chain employs TRBV6-6 and TRBJ2-1; 7 bases line up with TRBD2. From germline, CDR1 is MNHNY and CDR2 SVGAGI (reference sequence). The V and J ends lost 7 bases and 5 bases, in that order; junction bases with no gene match: 8. CDR3 length: 14 residues. Here the CDR3 DNA reads TGTGCCAGCAAGCATTGGCTAGCGGACAATGAGCAGTTCTTC. This codes for CASKHWLADNEQFF.

The chain has TRBV5-6 and TRBJ1-3; 7 bases match TRBD1. Germline CDR1 and CDR2: SGHDT and YYEEEE. J lost 2 bases, V lost 4 bases, and 9 bases had no gene match. The CDR3 sequence is 16 residues long. The CDR3 loop reads CASSRKDRETGNTIYF. In nucleotides, the CDR3 is TGTGCCAGCAGCCGTAAAGACAGGGAAACTGGAAACACCATATATTTT.

This chain connects TRBV27 to TRBJ1-1; TRBD1 matches at 7 bases. Germline V lookup: CDR1 MNHEY, CDR2 SMNVEV (reference sequence). With 5 bases clipped from V and 4 bases from J, the junction kept 7 bases outside the gene matches. The CDR3 covers 14 residues. This CDR3 reads CASSPKDRATEAFF. CDR3 sequence (DNA): TGTGCCAGCAGTCCAAAAGACAGGGCCACTGAAGCTTTCTTT.

The chain recombines TRBV5-1 with TRBJ2-3; 13 bases match TRBD2. This CDR3 has 15 amino acids. V trimming: 4 bases; J trimming: 4 bases; junction bases outside the gene matches: 3. CDR1 and CDR2 (germline): SGHRS, YFSETQ. CDR3 DNA: TGCGCCAGCAGCGGGACTAGCGGGGCTGCAGATACGCAGTATTTT. This encodes CASSGTSGAADTQYF.

The chain carries TRBV12-5 and TRBJ1-5, with 7 bases fitting TRBD1. CDR1 is LGHNT and CDR2 is FRNRAP in the germline V gene. The V and J ends lost 0 bases and 6 bases, in that order; junction bases with no gene match: 8. The CDR3 has 16 amino acids. In nucleotides, the CDR3 is TGTGCTAGTGGTTTGGTTAGAGGGGGCGAGGGTCAGCCCCAGCATTTT. Protein: CASGLVRGGEGQPQHF.

This sequence joins TRBV10-3 and TRBJ1-1, with TRBD1 identical over 8 bases. The length of the CDR3 is 15 residues. The ends lost 5 bases at V and 3 bases at J; junction bases unmatched: 8. The germline V gene has CDR1 ENHRY and CDR2 SYGVKD. The CDR3: CAISKVTGGDTEAFF. In nucleotides, the CDR3 is TGTGCCATCAGTAAGGTTACAGGGGGGGACACTGAAGCTTTCTTT.

The chain carries TRBV2 and TRBJ2-7, with 11 bases aligning to TRBD2. V gave up 6 bases and J gave up 4 bases; unmatched junction bases: 11. This CDR3 has 16 amino acids. Germline values: CDR1 SNHLY, CDR2 FYNNEI. The CDR3 sequence is CASSLTPGLAVYEQYF. The CDR3 DNA is TGTGCCAGCAGCCTCACACCGGGACTAGCGGTATACGAGCAGTACTTC.

As regards this clone: The same CDR3 also results from other DNA sequences found in this sample. Written as DNA, the CDR3 is TGTGCCATCAGTGGAAGACAGGGATACGAGCAGTACTTC. This sequence encodes CAISGRQGYEQYF. The chain recombines TRBV10-3 with TRBJ2-7, with 7 bases identical to TRBD1. V gave up 4 bases and J gave up 4 bases; unmatched junction bases: 4. Per the germline V gene, CDR1 is ENHRY and CDR2 is SYGVKD. The CDR3 is made up of 13 amino acids.

This chain connects TRBV6-6 to TRBJ1-5; D is undetermined. Trimming left V 8 bases short and J 4 bases short, with 18 bases between. The germline V gene encodes CDR1 MNHNY and CDR2 SVGAGI (reference sequence). The CDR3 is 15 amino acids. The CDR3 bases are TGTGCCAGCCACCCAAGCTTTACTCTAAATCAGCCCCAGCATTTT. Amino acid sequence: CASHPSFTLNQPQHF.

This chain connects TRBV6-1 to TRBJ2-4; 7 nucleotides match TRBD2. Germline CDR1 MNHNS, CDR2 SASEGT. The CDR3 is 17 amino acids. V trimming: 2 bases; J trimming: 1 base; junction bases outside the gene matches: 8. CDR3: CASSEIREGVAKNIQYF. The CDR3 DNA is TGTGCCAGCAGTGAAATAAGGGAGGGTGTTGCCAAAAACATTCAGTACTTC.

The V call is TRBV11-2, the J call TRBJ2-5; 10 bases line up with TRBD1. This CDR3 contains 20 residues. V shed 0 bases, J shed 7 bases, and the junction held 20 bases outside the gene matches. The germline gives CDR1 SGHAT, CDR2 FQNNGV. CDR3 in amino acids: CASSLDHHPITGTGEVTQYF. CDR3 nucleotide sequence: TGTGCCAGCAGCTTAGATCACCACCCCATAACCGGGACAGGGGAGGTGACCCAGTACTTC.

The chain employs TRBV9 and TRBJ1-2; 8 bases align to TRBD1. The CDR3 runs 15 residues. Germline loops: CDR1 SGDLS, CDR2 YYNGEE. V gave up 1 base and J gave up 4 bases; unmatched junction bases: 6. This CDR3 is CASSVSAGGCYGYTF. CDR3 DNA: TGTGCCAGCAGCGTATCGGCAGGGGGCTGCTATGGCTACACCTTC.

The chain couples TRBV27 to TRBJ2-5, with TRBD2 matching over 14 bases. J lost 4 bases, V lost 5 bases, and 9 bases had no gene match. The CDR3 contains 17 residues. The germline CDR1 and CDR2 sequences are MNHEY and SMNVEV (reference sequence). The CDR3 spells CASSTRLAGGPRETQYF. CDR3 DNA: TGTGCCAGCAGTACCCGACTAGCGGGGGGGCCGCGAGAGACCCAGTACTTC.

The chain couples TRBV5-1 to TRBJ2-1, with D perhaps matching TRBD2 (5 bases). This CDR3 is 16 amino acids long. The ends were cut back, 1 base at V and 8 bases at J, with 19 bases in the middle. In germline, CDR1 is SGHRS, CDR2 YFSETQ. Here the CDR3 reads CASSLTIEAGNHEQFF. CDR3 DNA: TGCGCCAGCAGCTTGACGATCGAGGCCGGGAATCATGAGCAGTTCTTC.

The chain uses TRBV7-6 and TRBJ1-5, with D hard to call. The CDR3 covers 15 residues. Germline CDR1 is SGHVS and CDR2 is FNYEAQ. V was clipped by 1 base and J by 0 bases, with 7 bases between them. The CDR3 loop reads CASSLGANSNQPQHF. The CDR3 bases are TGTGCCAGCAGCTTAGGGGCCAATAGCAATCAGCCCCAGCATTTT.

Remarks on this clone: Within the sample, other DNA sequences also encode this same CDR3. This chain connects TRBV28 to TRBJ1-1, with 9 bases lining up with TRBD1. V trimming: 6 bases; J trimming: 1 base; junction bases outside the gene matches: 3. Looked up from germline, CDR1 is MDHEN and CDR2 is SYDVKM. The CDR3 length is 14 residues. CDR3 sequence (DNA): TGTGCCAGCAGCCGGGGACAGGGGAACACTGAAGCTTTCTTT. This encodes CASSRGQGNTEAFF.